This TCR beta chain derives from a study of cytomegalovirus exposure and HLA in healthy donors. Losses at the gene ends were 2 bases for V and 7 bases for J; bases not matched to a gene: 10. CDR1 and CDR2 (germline): SEHNR, FQNEAQ (reference sequence). The CDR3 is 16 residues long. Produced via immunoSEQ multiplex PCR; TCRdb's table is partial and in-frame only. The sample contains around 150,000 clones, 80% to 90% of which appear only once. The J gene is TRBJ2-5, the V gene TRBV7-9, with 10 bases lining up with TRBD2. The clonotype was recovered from a woman aged 18-29 years in good health and CMV-seronegative. Sequenced material: PBMCs. The CDR3 region has the DNA TGTGCCAGCAGCTTAAACCCTAGCGGGGGAAGGGGGACCCAGTACTTC. The encoded protein is CASSLNPSGGRGTQYF. Using reference TRBV7-9 and TRBJ2-5 for the parts outside the CDR3, the full variable domain is DTGVSQNPRHKITKRGQNVTFRCDPISEHNRLYWYRQTLGQGPEFLTYFQNEAQLEKSRLLSDRFSAERPKGSFSTLEIQRTEQGDSAMYLCASSLNPSGGRGTQYFGPGTRLLVL.